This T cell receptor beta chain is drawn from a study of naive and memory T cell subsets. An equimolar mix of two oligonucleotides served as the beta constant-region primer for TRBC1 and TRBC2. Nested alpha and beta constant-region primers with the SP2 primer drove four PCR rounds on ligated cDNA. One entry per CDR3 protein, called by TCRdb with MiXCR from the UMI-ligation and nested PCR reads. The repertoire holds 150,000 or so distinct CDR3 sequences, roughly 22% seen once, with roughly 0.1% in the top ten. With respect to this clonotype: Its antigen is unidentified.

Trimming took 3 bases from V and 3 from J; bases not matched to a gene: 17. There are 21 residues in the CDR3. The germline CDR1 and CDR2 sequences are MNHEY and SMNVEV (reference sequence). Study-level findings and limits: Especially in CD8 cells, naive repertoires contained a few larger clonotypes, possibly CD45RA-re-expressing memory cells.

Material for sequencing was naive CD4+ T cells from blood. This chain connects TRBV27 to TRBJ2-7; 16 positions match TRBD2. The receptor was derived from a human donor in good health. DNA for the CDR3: TGTGCCAGCAGTTTCTTGTTTGGGCGCGGGACTAGCGGGAGGGCCGGCTACGAGCAGTACTTC. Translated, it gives CASSFLFGRGTSGRAGYEQYF.